These 17 T cell receptor beta chains originate from one sample sequenced in a study of liver allograft versus peripheral blood T cells. Study context: Repertoires from peripheral blood of liver transplant recipients were compared with those inside their transplanted livers.

MiXCR, applied by TCRdb to the reads, yields one record per CDR3 protein. The sample gives around 9,000 distinct CDR3 sequences, 20% of which show up once; around 5% is in the top ten. The receptor set was obtained from a human patient who had a liver transplant. Some T cells may be supplied by the graft donor.

The rearrangement uses TRBV9 and TRBJ2-3, with D hard to call. The ends were cut back, 3 bases at V and 4 bases at J, with 12 bases in the middle. CDR3 length equals 14 residues. Looked up from germline, CDR1 is SGDLS and CDR2 is YYNGEE. CDR3 DNA sequence: TGTGCCAGCAGCGGAGCCCAGATAGCAGATACGCAGTATTTT. Residues: CASSGAQIADTQYF.

A few counts support this clonotype. V gene TRBV12-3 or TRBV12-4 combines with J gene TRBJ2-1; 8 bases are a match to TRBD2. The CDR3 is 18 residues long. V lost 3 bases, J lost 7 bases, and 17 bases stayed unmatched. CDR3 sequence (DNA): TGTGCCAGCAGTTTCGGCCTAGGAGGCGGGGGGCCACGGAATGAGCAGTTCTTC. It is translated as CASSFGLGGGGPRNEQFF.

By share, this clonotype counts as medium-sized. This rearrangement joins TRBV29-1 to TRBJ1-1; no reliable D call. Germline loops: CDR1 SQVTM, CDR2 ANQGSEA. This CDR3 has 11 amino acids. Trimming shortened V by 8 bases and J by 1 base, and 8 bases separated the two germline ends. The DNA of the CDR3 is TGCAGCTGCTGGGGGAACACTGAAGCTTTCTTT. Translation gives CSCWGNTEAFF.

Relative to its sample, this clonotype is medium-sized. The V gene is TRBV19, the J gene TRBJ1-1; 8 positions match TRBD1. This CDR3 comprises 15 residues. Germline V gene sequence: CDR1 LNHDA, CDR2 SQIVND (reference sequence). Germline trimming cut 5 bases from V and 7 bases from J; bases unmatched to any gene: 12. The CDR3 sequence: CASSSRTGLVNEAFF. CDR3 DNA sequence: TGTGCCAGTAGTTCCCGGACAGGGCTGGTAAATGAAGCTTTCTTT.

CDR3: CSASRGRQGEAFF. The CDR3 nucleotides are TGCAGTGCTAGTAGGGGTCGGCAGGGTGAAGCTTTCTTT. The chain combines TRBV20-1 with TRBJ1-1; TRBD1 might be the D (5 bases). CDR3 size: 13 residues. Germline assignment: CDR1 DFQATT and CDR2 SNEGSKA (reference sequence). The V and J ends lost 3 bases and 7 bases respectively, with 15 bases between them.

Relative to its sample, this clonotype is medium-sized. The CDR3 nucleotides are TGTGCCAGCATCCCTCCCTGGACTAGCCCCTCCTACAATGAGCAGTTCTTC. Translating gives CASIPPWTSPSYNEQFF. This chain joins TRBV6-5 and TRBJ2-1; 8 bases line up with TRBD2. The CDR3 has 17 amino acids. J gave up 0 bases and V 7 bases, and 11 bases lay outside the gene matches. The germline gives CDR1 MNHEY, CDR2 SVGAGI.

In its sample, this clonotype ranks as medium-sized. The chain couples TRBV7-2 to TRBJ2-2, with 16 bases matching TRBD2. The ends lost 0 bases at V and 6 bases at J; junction bases unmatched: 7. This CDR3 is built from 19 residues. CDR1 and CDR2 from the germline V gene are SGHTA and FQGNSA. CDR3 nucleotide sequence: TGTGCCAGCAGCTTAGCGCTTGGGACTAGCGGGGGGGCGTCCGGGGAGCTGTTTTTT. Its translation: CASSLALGTSGGASGELFF.

Relative to its sample, this clonotype is medium-sized. The J gene is TRBJ2-7, the V gene TRBV18, with D maybe TRBD1 (6 bases). The germline CDR1 and CDR2 sequences are KGHSH and LQKENI. V shed 2 bases and J shed 4 bases, with 12 bases lying between them. This CDR3 has 14 residues. The CDR3 DNA reads TGTGCCAGCTCACCATCCGCGGACAGTTACGAGCAGTACTTC. It encodes CASSPSADSYEQYF. Together with reference TRBV18 and TRBJ2-7, the CDR3 gives the full variable domain: NAGVMQNPRHLVRRRGQEARLRCSPMKGHSHVYWYRQLPEEGLKFMVYLQKENIIDESGMPKERFSAEFPKEGPSILRIQQVVRGDSAAYFCASSPSADSYEQYFGPGTRLTVT.

Relative to its sample, this clonotype is medium-sized. The rearrangement links TRBV10-3 to TRBJ2-1, with D unresolved. From germline, CDR1 is ENHRY and CDR2 SYGVKD. V lost 1 base, J lost 9 bases, and 4 bases lay in between. The CDR3 spans 11 residues. The CDR3 reads CAISEWSEQFF. The DNA of the CDR3 is TGTGCCATCAGTGAGTGGAGTGAGCAGTTCTTC.

This clonotype was counted between two and nine times. This chain links TRBV6-5 with TRBJ2-7; the D gene is possibly TRBD2 (5 bases). Deletions cut 6 bases from V and 0 bases from J, with 12 bases between. CDR3 length: 14 residues. The germline gives CDR1 MNHEY, CDR2 SVGAGI. CDR3 region: CASRRTLSSYEQYF. CDR3 nucleotides: TGTGCCAGCAGGAGGACTCTGAGCTCCTACGAGCAGTACTTC.

By share, this clonotype counts as medium-sized. The rearrangement joins TRBV18 to TRBJ2-5; D possibly corresponds to TRBD2 (6 bases). The CDR3 has 13 residues. Per the germline V gene, CDR1 is KGHSH and CDR2 is LQKENI. V was clipped by 6 bases and J by 3 bases, with 11 bases between them. For the CDR3, the DNA is TGTGCCAGCTCCGAGGGACTTAAAGAGACCCAGTACTTC. Encoded protein: CASSEGLKETQYF. The whole variable domain, filled in from reference TRBV18 and TRBJ2-5, reads NAGVMQNPRHLVRRRGQEARLRCSPMKGHSHVYWYRQLPEEGLKFMVYLQKENIIDESGMPKERFSAEFPKEGPSILRIQQVVRGDSAAYFCASSEGLKETQYFGPGTRLLVL.

The rearrangement links TRBV20-1 to TRBJ1-2; no clear D. The CDR3 length is 16 residues. V lost 0 bases and J lost 4, with 18 bases in between. Germline values: CDR1 DFQATT, CDR2 SNEGSKA (reference sequence). The chain's CDR3 is CSARDRNQVEGYGYTF. The CDR3 region has the DNA TGCAGTGCTAGAGATCGAAATCAGGTGGAGGGCTATGGCTACACCTTC.

This clonotype is medium-sized (0.01 to 0.1%). CDR3 amino acids: CAISESRDRVYGYTF. The DNA of the CDR3 is TGTGCCATCAGTGAGTCGAGGGACAGGGTCTATGGCTACACCTTC. V and J are TRBV10-3 and TRBJ1-2, with 9 bases fitting TRBD1. The V segment lost 0 bases and the J segment 4 bases; nucleotides outside the gene matches: 3. Looked up from germline, CDR1 is ENHRY and CDR2 is SYGVKD. The CDR3 has 15 residues.

This rearrangement joins TRBV19 to TRBJ2-2; 8 bases match TRBD1. V lost 6 bases to trimming and J lost 6 bases; unmatched junction nucleotides: 6. In germline, CDR1 is LNHDA, CDR2 SQIVND (reference sequence). The length of the CDR3 is 14 residues. For the CDR3, the DNA is TGTGCCAGTAGACCTAGGACAGGGTCCGGGGAGCTGTTTTTT. This codes for CASRPRTGSGELFF.

This clonotype appeared a few times. The chain couples TRBV6-5 to TRBJ2-7; D unresolved. CDR1 is MNHEY, CDR2 SVGAGI, per germline. There are 12 residues in the CDR3. V was clipped by 4 bases and J by 9 bases, with 13 bases between them. Written as DNA, the CDR3 is TGTGCCAGCAGTTCCTCTCTTATACGGCAGTACTTC. Residues: CASSSSLIRQYF.

This clonotype is judged medium-sized (0.01 to 0.1%). This chain uses TRBV10-3 with TRBJ1-1; D remains unclear. Per germline, CDR1 ENHRY and CDR2 SYGVKD. This CDR3 is 15 amino acids long. Trimming shortened V by 2 bases and J by 0 bases, and 10 bases separated the two germline ends. For the CDR3, the DNA is TGTGCCATCAGTGAGCGCGGCGTCGTGAACACTGAAGCTTTCTTT. It translates to CAISERGVVNTEAFF.

This clonotype has a count of ten or more. The chain links TRBV30 to TRBJ2-7, with D possibly being TRBD1 or TRBD2 (5 bases each). The CDR3 sequence is 15 residues long. Germline lookup yields CDR1 GTSNPN and CDR2 SVGIG (reference sequence). V lost 2 bases, J lost 3 bases, and 17 bases lay in between. The DNA for the CDR3 is TGTGCCTGGAGTCGAGGGGAGTCCAAGATCTACGAGCAGTACTTC. It translates to CAWSRGESKIYEQYF.